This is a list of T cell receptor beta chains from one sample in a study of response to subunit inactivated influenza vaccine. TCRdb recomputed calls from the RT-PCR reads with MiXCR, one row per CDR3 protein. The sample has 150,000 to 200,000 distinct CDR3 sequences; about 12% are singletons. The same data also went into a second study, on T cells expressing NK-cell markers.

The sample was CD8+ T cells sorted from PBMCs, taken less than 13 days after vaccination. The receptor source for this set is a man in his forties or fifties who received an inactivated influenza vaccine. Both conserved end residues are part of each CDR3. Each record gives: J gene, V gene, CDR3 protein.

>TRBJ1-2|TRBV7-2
CASRDTGGDYGYTF
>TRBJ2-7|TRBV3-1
CASSPGGGINHEQYF
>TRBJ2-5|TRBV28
CASSSGTGELGETQYF
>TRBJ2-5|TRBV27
CASSPLTLADQETQYF
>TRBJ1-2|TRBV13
CASSPRDRRNYGYTF
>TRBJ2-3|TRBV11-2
CASSKGGWDTDTQYF
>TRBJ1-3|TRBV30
CACLTGVGNTIYF
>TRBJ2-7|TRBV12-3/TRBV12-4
CASSSSPGSGTDYEQYF
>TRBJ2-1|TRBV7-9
CASSLNNEQFF
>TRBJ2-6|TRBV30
CAWSVLSGAGANVLTF
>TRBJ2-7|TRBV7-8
CASSLEDSFDEQYF